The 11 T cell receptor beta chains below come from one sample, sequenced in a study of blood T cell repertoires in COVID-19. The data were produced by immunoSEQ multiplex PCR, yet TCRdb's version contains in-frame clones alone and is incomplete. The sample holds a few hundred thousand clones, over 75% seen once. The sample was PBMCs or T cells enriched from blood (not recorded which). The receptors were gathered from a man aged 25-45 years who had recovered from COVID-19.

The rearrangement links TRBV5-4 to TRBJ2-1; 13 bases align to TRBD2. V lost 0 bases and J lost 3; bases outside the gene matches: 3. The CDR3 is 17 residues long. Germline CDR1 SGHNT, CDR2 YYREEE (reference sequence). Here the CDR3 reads CASSLGGTSGNYNEQFF. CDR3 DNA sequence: TGTGCCAGCAGCTTGGGGGGGACTAGCGGGAACTACAATGAGCAGTTCTTC.

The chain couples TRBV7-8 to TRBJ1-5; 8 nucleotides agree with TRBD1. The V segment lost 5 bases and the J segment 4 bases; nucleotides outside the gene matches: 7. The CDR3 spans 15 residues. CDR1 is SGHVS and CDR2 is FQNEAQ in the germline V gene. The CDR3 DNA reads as TGTGCCAGCAGCCGGACGACAGGGGTGAATCAGCCCCAGCATTTT. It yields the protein CASSRTTGVNQPQHF.

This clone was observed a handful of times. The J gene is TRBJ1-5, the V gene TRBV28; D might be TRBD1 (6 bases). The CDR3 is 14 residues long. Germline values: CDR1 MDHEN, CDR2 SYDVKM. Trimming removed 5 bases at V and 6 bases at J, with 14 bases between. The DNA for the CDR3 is TGTGCCAGCAGTGCCGACAGGATGGTTCAGCCCCAGCATTTT. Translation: CASSADRMVQPQHF.

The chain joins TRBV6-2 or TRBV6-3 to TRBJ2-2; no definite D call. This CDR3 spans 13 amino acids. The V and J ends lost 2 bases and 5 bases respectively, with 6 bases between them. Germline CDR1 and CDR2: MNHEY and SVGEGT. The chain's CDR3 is CASSYLLTGELFF. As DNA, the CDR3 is TGTGCCAGCAGTTACCTCCTGACCGGGGAGCTGTTTTTT.

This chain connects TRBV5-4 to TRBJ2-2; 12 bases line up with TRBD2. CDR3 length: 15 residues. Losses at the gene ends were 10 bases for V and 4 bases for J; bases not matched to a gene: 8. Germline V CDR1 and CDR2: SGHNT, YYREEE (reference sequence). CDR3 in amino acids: CAVPASGRATGELFF. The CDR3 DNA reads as TGTGCCGTCCCAGCTAGCGGGAGGGCCACCGGGGAGCTGTTTTTT.

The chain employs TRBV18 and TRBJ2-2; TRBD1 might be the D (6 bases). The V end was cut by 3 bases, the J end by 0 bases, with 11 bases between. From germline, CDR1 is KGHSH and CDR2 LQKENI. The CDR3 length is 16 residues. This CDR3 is CASSPLDSANTGELFF. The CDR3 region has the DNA TGTGCCAGCTCACCTTTGGACAGCGCGAACACCGGGGAGCTGTTTTTT. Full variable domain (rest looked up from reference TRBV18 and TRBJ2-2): NAGVMQNPRHLVRRRGQEARLRCSPMKGHSHVYWYRQLPEEGLKFMVYLQKENIIDESGMPKERFSAEFPKEGPSILRIQQVVRGDSAAYFCASSPLDSANTGELFFGEGSRLTVL.

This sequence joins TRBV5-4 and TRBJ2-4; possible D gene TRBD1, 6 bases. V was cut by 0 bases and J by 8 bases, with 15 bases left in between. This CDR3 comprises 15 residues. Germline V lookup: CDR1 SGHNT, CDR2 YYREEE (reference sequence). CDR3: CASSLATGLVDIQYF. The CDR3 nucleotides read TGTGCCAGCAGCTTGGCCACAGGGTTGGTAGACATTCAGTACTTC.

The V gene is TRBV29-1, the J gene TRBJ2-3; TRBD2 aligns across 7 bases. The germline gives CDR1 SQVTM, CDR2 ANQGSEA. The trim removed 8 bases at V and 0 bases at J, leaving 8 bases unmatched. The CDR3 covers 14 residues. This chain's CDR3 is CSFHAGVSTDTQYF. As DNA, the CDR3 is TGCAGCTTTCACGCGGGAGTCAGCACAGATACGCAGTATTTT.

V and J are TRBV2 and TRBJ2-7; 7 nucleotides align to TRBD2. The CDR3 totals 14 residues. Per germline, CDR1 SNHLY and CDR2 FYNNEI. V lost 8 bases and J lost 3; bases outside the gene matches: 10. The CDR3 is CASFDGRRYYEQYF. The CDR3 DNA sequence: TGTGCCAGCTTTGACGGGAGGAGATACTACGAGCAGTACTTC.

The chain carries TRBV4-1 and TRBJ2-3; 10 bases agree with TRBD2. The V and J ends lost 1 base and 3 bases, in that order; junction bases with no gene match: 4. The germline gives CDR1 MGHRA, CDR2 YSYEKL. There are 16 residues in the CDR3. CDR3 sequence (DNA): TGCGCCAGCAGCCAAGCGGGGACTAGCGTAACAGATACGCAGTATTTT. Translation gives CASSQAGTSVTDTQYF.

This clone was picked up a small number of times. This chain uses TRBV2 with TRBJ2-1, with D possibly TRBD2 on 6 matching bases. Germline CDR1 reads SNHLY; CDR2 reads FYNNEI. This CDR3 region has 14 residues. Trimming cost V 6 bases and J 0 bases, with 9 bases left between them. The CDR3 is CASRGGGSYNEQFF. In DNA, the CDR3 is TGTGCCAGCAGGGGGGGAGGCTCCTACAATGAGCAGTTCTTC.